The subject of this entry is one T cell receptor beta chain. The data belong to a study of CD8+CD57+ T cells in acquired aplastic anemia. Patients sequenced had flow cytometry evidence of CD8+CD57+ cell expansion. Genomic DNA templated the TCR beta VDJ and CDR3 profiling. TCRdb fed the reads into MiXCR, producing one record per CDR3 protein. The repertoire holds around 430,000 distinct CDR3 sequences, around 30% seen once, with 0.8% to 0.85% in the top ten. The V and J ends lost 3 bases and 4 bases, in that order; junction bases with no gene match: 9. Looked up from germline, CDR1 is SGHNT and CDR2 is YYREEE (reference sequence). CDR3 length: 15 residues.

The chain uses TRBV5-4 and TRBJ1-1; 7 bases line up with TRBD1. Sequencing input: sorted CD4+, CD8+, or CD8+CD57+ T cells (not recorded which) from PBMCs. The receptor was isolated from a human donor with aplastic anemia. The CDR3 here is CASSSEKGAGTEAFF. The CDR3, as DNA: TGTGCCAGCAGCTCAGAGAAGGGGGCAGGCACTGAAGCTTTCTTT.